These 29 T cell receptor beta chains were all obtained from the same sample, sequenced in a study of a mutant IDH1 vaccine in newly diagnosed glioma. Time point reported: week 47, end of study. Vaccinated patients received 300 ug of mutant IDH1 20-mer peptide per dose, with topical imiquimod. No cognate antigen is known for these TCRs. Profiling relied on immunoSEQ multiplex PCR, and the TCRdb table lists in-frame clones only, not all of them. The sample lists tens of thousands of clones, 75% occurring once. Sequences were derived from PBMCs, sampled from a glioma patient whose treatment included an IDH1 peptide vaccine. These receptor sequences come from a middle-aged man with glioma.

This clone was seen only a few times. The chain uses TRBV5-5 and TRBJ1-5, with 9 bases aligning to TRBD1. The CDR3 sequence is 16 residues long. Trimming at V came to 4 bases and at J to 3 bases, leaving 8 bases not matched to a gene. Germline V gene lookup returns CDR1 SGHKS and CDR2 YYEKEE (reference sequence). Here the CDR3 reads CASSQTGQGLNQPQHF. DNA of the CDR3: TGTGCCAGCAGCCAGACTGGACAGGGGCTCAATCAGCCCCAGCATTTT.

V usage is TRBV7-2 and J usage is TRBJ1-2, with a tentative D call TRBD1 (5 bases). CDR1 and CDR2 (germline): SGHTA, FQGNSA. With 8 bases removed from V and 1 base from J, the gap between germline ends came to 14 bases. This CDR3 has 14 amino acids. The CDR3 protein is CASGFGGSNYGYTF. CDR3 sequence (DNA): TGTGCCAGCGGATTCGGGGGGAGTAACTATGGCTACACCTTC.

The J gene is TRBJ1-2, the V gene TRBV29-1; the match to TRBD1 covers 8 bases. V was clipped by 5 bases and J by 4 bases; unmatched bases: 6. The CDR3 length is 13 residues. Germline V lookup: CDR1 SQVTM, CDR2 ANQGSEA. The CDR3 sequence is CSVRTGTVYGYTF. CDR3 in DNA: TGCAGCGTTCGGACAGGGACTGTCTATGGCTACACCTTC.

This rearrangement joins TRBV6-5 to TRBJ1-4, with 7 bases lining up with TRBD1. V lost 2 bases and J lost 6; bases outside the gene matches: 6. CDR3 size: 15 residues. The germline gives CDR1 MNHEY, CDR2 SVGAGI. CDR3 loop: CASSYHGTADEKLFF. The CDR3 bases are TGTGCCAGCAGTTACCATGGGACAGCCGATGAAAAACTGTTTTTT.

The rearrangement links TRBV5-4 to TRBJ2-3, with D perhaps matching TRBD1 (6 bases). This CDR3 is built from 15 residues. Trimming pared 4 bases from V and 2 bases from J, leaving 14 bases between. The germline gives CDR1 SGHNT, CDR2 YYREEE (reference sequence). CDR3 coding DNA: TGTGCCAGCAGCATCGGACAGACATTCACAGATACGCAGTATTTT. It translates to CASSIGQTFTDTQYF.

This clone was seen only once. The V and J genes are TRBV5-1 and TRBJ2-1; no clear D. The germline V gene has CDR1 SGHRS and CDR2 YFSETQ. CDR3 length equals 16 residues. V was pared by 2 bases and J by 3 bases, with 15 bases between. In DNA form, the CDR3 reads TGCGCCAGCAGCTTCGGCGACCAAAGACTCTACAATGAGCAGTTCTTC. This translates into CASSFGDQRLYNEQFF.

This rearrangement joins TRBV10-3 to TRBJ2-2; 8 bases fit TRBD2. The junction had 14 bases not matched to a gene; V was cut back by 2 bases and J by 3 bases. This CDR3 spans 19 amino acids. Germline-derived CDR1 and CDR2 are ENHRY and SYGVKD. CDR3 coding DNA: TGTGCCATCAGTGAGGCACCGGGACTAGGCAGGGTGGACACCGGGGAGCTGTTTTTT. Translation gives CAISEAPGLGRVDTGELFF.

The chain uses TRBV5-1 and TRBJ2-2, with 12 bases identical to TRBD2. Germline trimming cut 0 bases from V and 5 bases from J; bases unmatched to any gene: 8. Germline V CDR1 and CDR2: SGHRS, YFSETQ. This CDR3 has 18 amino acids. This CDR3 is CASSLVLAGGPGTGELFF. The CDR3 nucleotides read TGCGCCAGCAGCTTGGTGCTAGCGGGAGGGCCGGGGACCGGGGAGCTGTTTTTT.

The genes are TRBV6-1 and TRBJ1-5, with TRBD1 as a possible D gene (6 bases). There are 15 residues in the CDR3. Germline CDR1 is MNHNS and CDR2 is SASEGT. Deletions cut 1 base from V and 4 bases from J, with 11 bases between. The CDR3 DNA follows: TGTGCCAGCAGTGAAGGGGTGGGGGCAAATCAGCCCCAGCATTTT. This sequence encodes CASSEGVGANQPQHF.

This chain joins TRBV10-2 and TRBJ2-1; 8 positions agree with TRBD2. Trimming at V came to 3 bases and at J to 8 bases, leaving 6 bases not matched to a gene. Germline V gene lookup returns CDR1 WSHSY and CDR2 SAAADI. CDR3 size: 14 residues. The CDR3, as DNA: TGCGCCAGCAGTGAAATTAGCGGGACGGATGAGCAGTTCTTC. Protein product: CASSEISGTDEQFF.

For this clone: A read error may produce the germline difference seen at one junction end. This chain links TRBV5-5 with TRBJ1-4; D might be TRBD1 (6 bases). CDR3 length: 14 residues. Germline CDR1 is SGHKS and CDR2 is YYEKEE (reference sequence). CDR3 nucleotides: TGTGCCAGCAGCTTCGGGACAACGAATGAAAAACTGTTTTTT. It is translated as CASSFGTTNEKLFF.

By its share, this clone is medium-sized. CDR3 DNA: TGTGCCAGCAGCTTGGCCGGGCTCGGGGCCACTGAAGCTTTCTTT. Its protein is CASSLAGLGATEAFF. V is TRBV5-6 and J is TRBJ1-1; D may be TRBD1 (5 bases). The germline V gene encodes CDR1 SGHDT and CDR2 YYEEEE. The CDR3 sequence is 15 residues long. V lost 0 bases to trimming and J lost 4 bases, with 13 bases between them.

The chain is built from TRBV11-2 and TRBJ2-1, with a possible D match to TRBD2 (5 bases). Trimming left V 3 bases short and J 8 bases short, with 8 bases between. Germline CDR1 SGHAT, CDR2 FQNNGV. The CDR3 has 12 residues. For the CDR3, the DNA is TGTGCCAGCAGCTTGAGGGTGGATGAGCAGTTCTTC. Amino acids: CASSLRVDEQFF.

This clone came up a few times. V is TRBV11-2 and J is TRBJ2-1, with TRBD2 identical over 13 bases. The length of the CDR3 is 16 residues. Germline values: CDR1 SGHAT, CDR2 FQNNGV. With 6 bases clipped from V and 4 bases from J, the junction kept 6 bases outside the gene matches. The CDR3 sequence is CASRAATSGRYNEQFF. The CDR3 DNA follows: TGTGCCAGCAGGGCTGCGACTAGCGGGAGGTACAATGAGCAGTTCTTC.

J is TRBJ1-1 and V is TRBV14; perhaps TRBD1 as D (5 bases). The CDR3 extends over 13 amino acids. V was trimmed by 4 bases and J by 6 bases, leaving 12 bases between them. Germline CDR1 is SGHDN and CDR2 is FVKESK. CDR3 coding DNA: TGTGCCAGCAGCCGTCGAAGAGGGGCTGAAGCTTTCTTT. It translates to CASSRRRGAEAFF. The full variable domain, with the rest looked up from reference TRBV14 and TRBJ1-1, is EAGVTQFPSHSVIEKGQTVTLRCDPISGHDNLYWYRRVMGKEIKFLLHFVKESKQDESGMPNNRFLAERTGGTYSTLKVQPAELEDSGVYFCASSRRRGAEAFFGQGTRLTVV.

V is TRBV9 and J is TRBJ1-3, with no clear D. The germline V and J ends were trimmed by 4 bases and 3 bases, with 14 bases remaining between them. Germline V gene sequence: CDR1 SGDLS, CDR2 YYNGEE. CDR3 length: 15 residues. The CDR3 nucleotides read TGTGCCAGCAGCCCACCGGGAGTCTATGGAAACACCATATATTTT. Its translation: CASSPPGVYGNTIYF.

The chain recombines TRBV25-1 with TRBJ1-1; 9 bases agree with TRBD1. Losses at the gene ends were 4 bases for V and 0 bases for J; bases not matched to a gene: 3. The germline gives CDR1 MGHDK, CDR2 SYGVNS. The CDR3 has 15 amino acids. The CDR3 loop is CASSARDRVNTEAFF. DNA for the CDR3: TGTGCCAGCAGTGCTCGGGACAGGGTGAACACTGAAGCTTTCTTT.

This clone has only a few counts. In DNA, the CDR3 is TGTGCCAGCGCCTCCCGCGGGGCGGGAGCGGCCACCGGGGAGCTGTTTTTT. Translation: CASASRGAGAATGELFF. V gene TRBV2 combines with J gene TRBJ2-2, with 7 bases matching TRBD2. Germline V gives CDR1 SNHLY, CDR2 FYNNEI. V gave up 8 bases and J gave up 4 bases; unmatched junction bases: 16. This CDR3 is 17 amino acids long.

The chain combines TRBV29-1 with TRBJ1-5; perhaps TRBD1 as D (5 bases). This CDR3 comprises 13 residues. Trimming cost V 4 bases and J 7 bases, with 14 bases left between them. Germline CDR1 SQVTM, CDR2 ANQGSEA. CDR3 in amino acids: CSVAAARGQPQHF. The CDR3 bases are TGCAGCGTTGCGGCAGCCCGGGGGCAGCCCCAGCATTTT.

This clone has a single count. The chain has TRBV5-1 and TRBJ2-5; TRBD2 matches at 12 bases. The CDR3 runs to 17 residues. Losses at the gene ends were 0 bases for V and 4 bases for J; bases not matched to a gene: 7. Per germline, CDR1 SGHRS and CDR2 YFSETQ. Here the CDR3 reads CASSLELAGGYRETQYF. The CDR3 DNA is TGCGCCAGCAGCTTGGAACTAGCGGGAGGATATAGAGAGACCCAGTACTTC.

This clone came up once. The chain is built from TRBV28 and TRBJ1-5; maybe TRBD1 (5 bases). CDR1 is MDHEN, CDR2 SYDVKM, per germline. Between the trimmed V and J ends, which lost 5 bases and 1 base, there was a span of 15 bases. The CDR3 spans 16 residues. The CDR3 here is CASSRGRSGSNQPQHF. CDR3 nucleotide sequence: TGTGCCAGCAGTCGAGGCAGGTCAGGGAGCAATCAGCCCCAGCATTTT.

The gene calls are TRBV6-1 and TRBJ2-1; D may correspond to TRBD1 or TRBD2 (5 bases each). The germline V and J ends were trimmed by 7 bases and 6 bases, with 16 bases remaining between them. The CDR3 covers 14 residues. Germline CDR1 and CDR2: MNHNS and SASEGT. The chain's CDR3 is CASTLTGPPNEQFF. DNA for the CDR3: TGTGCCAGCACCCTTACGGGACCCCCCAATGAGCAGTTCTTC.

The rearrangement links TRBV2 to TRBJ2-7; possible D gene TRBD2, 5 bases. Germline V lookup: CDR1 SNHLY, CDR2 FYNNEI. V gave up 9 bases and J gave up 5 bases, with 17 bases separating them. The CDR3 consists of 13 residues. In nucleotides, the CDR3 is TGTGCCAGATACCGCCATCACGGGGACGAGCAGTACGTC. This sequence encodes CARYRHHGDEQYV.

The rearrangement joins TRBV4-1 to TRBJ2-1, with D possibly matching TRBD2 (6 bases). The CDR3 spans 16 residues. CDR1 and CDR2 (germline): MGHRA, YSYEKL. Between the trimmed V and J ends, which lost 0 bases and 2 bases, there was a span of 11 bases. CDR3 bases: TGCGCCAGCAGCCAAGATCAGGGCGGGGCCTACAATGAGCAGTTCTTC. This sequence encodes CASSQDQGGAYNEQFF.

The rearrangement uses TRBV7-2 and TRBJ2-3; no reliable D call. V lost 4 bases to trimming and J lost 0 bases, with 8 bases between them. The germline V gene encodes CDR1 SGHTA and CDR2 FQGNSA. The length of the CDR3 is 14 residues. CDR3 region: CASSSYSSTDTQYF. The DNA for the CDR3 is TGTGCCAGCAGCTCATATAGTAGCACAGATACGCAGTATTTT.

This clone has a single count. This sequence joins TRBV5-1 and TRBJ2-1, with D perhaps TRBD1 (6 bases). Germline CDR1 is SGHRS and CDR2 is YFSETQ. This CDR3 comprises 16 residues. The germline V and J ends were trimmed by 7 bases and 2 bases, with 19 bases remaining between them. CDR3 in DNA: TGCGCCAGCCATATGTATGGGGGCCCGCCCTACAATGAGCAGTTCTTC. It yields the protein CASHMYGGPPYNEQFF.

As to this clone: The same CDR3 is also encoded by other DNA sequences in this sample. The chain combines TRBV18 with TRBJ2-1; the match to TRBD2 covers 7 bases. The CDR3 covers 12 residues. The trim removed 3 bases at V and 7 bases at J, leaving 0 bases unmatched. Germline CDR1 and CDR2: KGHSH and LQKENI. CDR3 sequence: CASSPGGNEQFF. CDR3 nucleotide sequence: TGTGCCAGCTCACCGGGGGGGAATGAGCAGTTCTTC.

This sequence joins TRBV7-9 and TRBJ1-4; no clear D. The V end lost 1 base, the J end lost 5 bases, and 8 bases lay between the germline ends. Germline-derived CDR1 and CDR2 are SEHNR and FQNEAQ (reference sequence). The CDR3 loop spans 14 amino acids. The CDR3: CASSLGNGNEKLFF. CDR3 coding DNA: TGTGCCAGCAGCTTAGGCAATGGGAATGAAAAACTGTTTTTT.

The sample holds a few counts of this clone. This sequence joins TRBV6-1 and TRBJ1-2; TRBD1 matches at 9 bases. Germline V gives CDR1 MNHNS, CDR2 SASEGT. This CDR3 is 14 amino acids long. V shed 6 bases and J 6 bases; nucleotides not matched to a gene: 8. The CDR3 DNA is TGTGCCAGCAGCCCGGTGGGACAGGGAAATGGCTACACCTTC. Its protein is CASSPVGQGNGYTF.